These T cell receptor beta chains were read from a single sample in a study of shared clonotypes between healthy human individuals. The method was immunoSEQ multiplex PCR; TCRdb's version includes in-frame clones alone and lacks a portion of them. The sample includes about 2.4 million clones, over 85% of them seen just once. Sequenced material: naive CD4+ T cells from PBMCs. Source of these receptors: a man aged 18 to 35 in good health. Some clones in this sample may be carry-over from other donors' samples. Both conserved end residues are part of each CDR3. Each record gives: J gene, V gene, D gene, CDR3 protein, CDR3 DNA. The D gene is left open where the match is weak.

J: TRBJ1-5; V: TRBV2; D: NA; CDR3: CASSEQWGGNQPQHF; DNA: TGTGCCAGCAGTGAACAGTGGGGTGGCAATCAGCCCCAGCATTTT
J: TRBJ2-3; V: TRBV7-2; D: NA; CDR3: CASSDRPYTDTQYF; DNA: TGTGCCAGCAGCGACAGACCGTACACAGATACGCAGTATTTT
J: TRBJ2-5; V: TRBV28; D: NA; CDR3: CASSLYLETQYF; DNA: TGTGCCAGCAGTTTATATCTGGAGACCCAGTACTTC
J: TRBJ2-1; V: TRBV2; D: NA; CDR3: CASSVSYGIYNEQFF; DNA: TGTGCCAGCAGCGTCTCTTACGGGATCTACAATGAGCAGTTCTTC
J: TRBJ1-2; V: TRBV7-2; D: NA; CDR3: CASSLSQAYGYGYTF; DNA: TGTGCCAGCAGCTTAAGTCAGGCTTACGGCTATGGCTACACCTTC
J: TRBJ2-7; V: TRBV28; D: NA; CDR3: CATSLGSSYEQYF; DNA: TGTGCCACGTCCCTAGGCAGCTCCTACGAGCAGTACTTC
J: TRBJ1-1; V: TRBV5-1; D: NA; CDR3: CASSLEGWDTEAFF; DNA: TGCGCCAGCAGCTTGGAGGGGTGGGACACTGAAGCTTTCTTT
J: TRBJ1-2; V: TRBV11-3; D: NA; CDR3: CASSNPLPNLGGGYTF; DNA: TGTGCCAGCTCGAATCCCCTCCCGAACCTAGGGGGTGGCTACACCTTC
J: TRBJ2-5; V: TRBV5-1; D: TRBD2; CDR3: CASSRTGGRVRETQYF; DNA: TGCGCCAGCAGCCGAACCGGGGGGAGGGTACGGGAGACCCAGTACTTC
J: TRBJ1-1; V: TRBV2; D: TRBD1; CDR3: CASSSTGGDTEAFF; DNA: TGTGCCAGCAGTTCGACAGGGGGAGACACTGAAGCTTTCTTT
J: TRBJ2-5; V: TRBV5-5; D: TRBD2; CDR3: CASSLGLAGIVETQYF; DNA: TGTGCCAGCAGCTTGGGACTAGCGGGAATCGTGGAGACCCAGTACTTC
J: TRBJ2-2; V: TRBV7-3; D: TRBD2; CDR3: CASSATSGRSAGELFF; DNA: TGTGCCAGCAGCGCGACTAGCGGGAGATCGGCCGGGGAGCTGTTTTTT